This TCR beta chain was sequenced for a study of blood T cell repertoires in COVID-19 (dated by TCRdb to 2019 to 2021). For the study in its entirety: The collaborator samples originated in the United States, Italy and Spain and spanned the acute and convalescent phases of COVID-19. The prospective study material was composed of cDNA or gDNA derived from T cells, B-cell-depleted T cells, or PBMCs. Subjects who had been exposed to COVID-19, were actively infected with it, or had recovered from it provided the deeply sampled blood TCRbeta repertoires that made up the dataset. The repertoires were released in a freely available public database intended as a resource for research on the immune response to SARS-CoV-2. Samples were obtained from the ongoing ImmuneRACE study (first 160 participants) and from over 1,000 subjects provided by 6 global collaborators. Nearly every sample came with metadata listing a de-identified subject ID, COVID-19 status, age in years and sex. Where available, HLA class I and class II types were taken from metadata supplied by the sample provider and were not determined by assay-based typing.

Trimming costs V 5 bases and J 5 bases, and their ends lie 7 bases apart. From cysteine to phenylalanine, the CDR3 is 11 amino acids long. Kept here is only the CDR3 DNA, which spans 33 bases and is read in frame from base 1. Looking up the germline V gene yields CDR1 MDHEN and CDR2 SYDVKM. On this clone: What this receptor recognizes is not known. Base qualities were left out, and no much larger clone turns up one base away. In the same sample, other DNA sequences code for this CDR3.

TCRbeta CDR3 regions were amplified from genomic DNA using the immunoSEQ Assay, a bias-controlled multiplex PCR. From the authors' description of their analysis: The number of nucleated cells in each sample was estimated from the amplification of reference gene primers within the assay. To quantify the absolute abundance of each unique TCRbeta CDR3 rearrangement, sequence reads were collapsed and filtered. Productive Simpson clonality was computed per sample as the square root of Simpson's diversity index over productive rearrangements. TCRdb carries this immuneACCESS record with in-frame sequences only. Its versions omit some clonotypes, under half of them owing to an unresolved V gene in the studies checked, with the rest unexplained. V and J calls and clone size are copied from that table; D and trimming were computed from the DNA. The sample table records 300,000 to 400,000 clones; around 86% of these occur just once. The top ten clonotypes cover about 5.2% of the sample.

Participants in the prospective study were aged roughly 18 to 95 years, lived in some 24 United States geographic areas, and enrolled through a virtual design. Cohort assignment in the prospective study relied on participant-reported clinical history from a screening survey and a study questionnaire. ImmuneRACE Cohort 3 recovered participants were defined by two consecutive negative NP/OP PCR tests, healthcare professional clearance, or symptom resolution. In the prospective study, mobile phlebotomists collected whole blood, serum and a nasopharyngeal or oropharyngeal swab from each participant. Participants in the prospective study had the option to provide additional blood draws and questionnaires over a roughly 2-month period. Before DNA extraction, prospective study blood samples were shipped either frozen or at room temperature. Here is what the overall study found, with its caveats: Clinical and demographic metadata were provided uncurated, with the amount varying by source and participant.

The sequence is built from TRBV28 and TRBJ2-7, with the identity of the D gene unclear. Specimen: PBMCs or T cells enriched from blood (not recorded which). The origin of this receptor is a man aged 60 to 69 who had recovered from COVID-19. The CDR3 corresponds to CASSLRDEQYF. In nucleotide form, the sequence is TGTGCCAGCAGTCTCCGAGACGAGCAGTACTTC.